Shown below are 2 T cell receptor beta chains from a single sample sequenced in a study of blood T cell repertoires in COVID-19. The repertoire was sequenced with immunoSEQ multiplex PCR; TCRdb's copy has only in-frame clones and lacks some. The profile shows approximately 60,000 clones, around 83% of them singletons. The sequencing sample was made of peripheral blood. The origin of the receptors is a woman of 80 years or more with acute or convalescent COVID-19.

The chain combines TRBV5-6 with TRBJ1-2; D is unresolved. CDR1 SGHDT and CDR2 YYEEEE come from the germline V gene. This CDR3 has 13 residues. With 5 bases removed from V and 8 bases from J, the gap between germline ends came to 16 bases. CDR3 loop: CASSVGPTVGYTF. CDR3 bases: TGTGCCAGCAGTGTGGGCCCAACGGTCGGCTACACCTTC.

The chain joins TRBV27 to TRBJ1-1; 9 bases agree with TRBD1. This CDR3 is 15 amino acids long. With V trimmed by 6 bases and J by 1 base, 6 bases remained unmatched. CDR1 is MNHEY, CDR2 SMNVEV, per germline (reference sequence). CDR3 nucleotide sequence: TGTGCCAGCAGAGAGCTGGGACAGGGGAACACTGAAGCTTTCTTT. As protein: CASRELGQGNTEAFF.